A selection of T cell receptor beta chains follows, all from one sample in a study of blood T cell repertoires in COVID-19. The method was immunoSEQ multiplex PCR; TCRdb's version includes in-frame clones alone and lacks a portion of them. The profile covers about 270,000 clones, with around 92% appearing a single time and more than 1.5% taken by the ten largest. Sequenced material: PBMCs or T cells enriched from blood (not recorded which). All receptors derive from an older woman who had recovered from COVID-19. CDR3s include the opening cysteine and the closing phenylalanine or tryptophan. The D gene is left open where the match is weak. Clone sizes are given selectively: once, few, many, or a class where the clone is expanded.

clone_size | j_call | cdr3_length | v_call | d_call | cdr3_aa | cdr3_nt
- | TRBJ2-1 | 13 | TRBV28 | - | CASSLLPYNEQFF | TGTGCCAGCAGCTTGCTACCTTACAATGAGCAGTTCTTC
- | TRBJ1-5 | 15 | TRBV28 | - | CASSSLRQINQPQHF | TGTGCCAGCAGCTCCCTTAGACAAATCAATCAGCCCCAGCATTTT
once | TRBJ2-1 | 12 | TRBV19 | - | CASSIGGREQFF | TGTGCCAGTAGTATTGGAGGGAGGGAGCAGTTCTTC
- | TRBJ2-1 | 12 | TRBV29-1 | TRBD2 | CSVGTTSLEQFF | TGCAGCGTCGGGACTACCAGTTTGGAGCAGTTCTTC
- | TRBJ1-5 | 14 | TRBV7-9 | - | CASSLNGNYQPQHF | TGTGCCAGCAGCTTAAACGGGAATTATCAGCCCCAGCATTTT
- | TRBJ1-5 | 17 | TRBV28 | TRBD1 | CASSSPGTGGGNQPQHF | TGTGCCAGCAGTTCGCCTGGGACAGGGGGCGGTAATCAGCCCCAGCATTTT
few | TRBJ1-4 | 17 | TRBV6-2/TRBV6-3 | TRBD1 | CASSYSLDRATNEKLFF | TGTGCCAGCAGTTACTCCCTCGACAGGGCAACTAATGAAAAACTGTTTTTT
- | TRBJ1-1 | 14 | TRBV3-1/TRBV3-2 | - | CASSPWTANTEAFF | TGTGCCAGCAGCCCCTGGACAGCGAACACTGAAGCTTTCTTT
- | TRBJ2-3 | 13 | TRBV7-8 | TRBD2 | CASSFTTSAPGYF | TGTGCCAGCAGCTTCACAACTAGCGCCCCCGGGTATTTT
- | TRBJ1-1 | 14 | TRBV6-1 | - | CASSDRVTNTEAFF | TGTGCCAGCAGTGACAGGGTTACAAACACTGAAGCTTTCTTT
- | TRBJ1-2 | 13 | TRBV10-3 | - | CAISENRVDGYTF | TGTGCCATCAGTGAAAACAGGGTGGATGGCTACACCTTC
- | TRBJ2-2 | 17 | TRBV3-1/TRBV3-2 | TRBD2 | CASSQGTSGVRTGELFF | TGTGCCAGCAGCCAAGGGACTAGCGGGGTCCGTACCGGGGAGCTGTTTTTT
- | TRBJ2-1 | 15 | TRBV6-5 | TRBD2 | CASRPGLATDNEQFF | TGTGCCAGCAGACCCGGACTAGCGACAGACAATGAGCAGTTCTTC
- | TRBJ1-5 | 18 | TRBV18 | TRBD1 | CASSPQDRAGVSNQPQHF | TGTGCCAGCTCACCACAGGACAGGGCGGGGGTAAGCAATCAGCCCCAGCATTTT
- | TRBJ1-2 | 15 | TRBV29-1 | TRBD1 | CSVPQDRGTNYGYTF | TGCAGCGTCCCTCAGGACAGGGGGACTAACTATGGCTACACCTTC
- | TRBJ1-6 | 15 | TRBV3-1/TRBV3-2 | - | CASSQAQGPNSPLHF | TGTGCCAGCAGCCAAGCGCAGGGTCCTAATTCACCCCTCCACTTT
- | TRBJ2-7 | 11 | TRBV19 | - | CASSISGRLYF | TGTGCCAGTAGTATAAGCGGCCGGCTGTACTTC
few | TRBJ1-5 | 13 | TRBV7-8 | - | CASSLQGVQPQHF | TGTGCCAGCAGCTTACAAGGGGTACAGCCCCAGCATTTT
- | TRBJ1-3 | 15 | TRBV19 | - | CASRTDFYSGNTIYF | TGTGCCAGCAGGACAGATTTTTACTCTGGAAACACCATATATTTT
- | TRBJ1-4 | 15 | TRBV7-9 | TRBD1 | CASSQAEGALEKLFF | TGTGCCAGCAGCCAGGCGGAGGGGGCATTGGAAAAACTGTTTTTT
- | TRBJ2-2 | 15 | TRBV28 | TRBD1 | CASSFGTGSTGELFF | TGTGCCAGCAGTTTTGGGACAGGGTCCACCGGGGAGCTGTTTTTT
- | TRBJ1-2 | 15 | TRBV5-1 | - | CASSLYRGAFDGYTF | TGCGCCAGCAGCTTGTACCGCGGTGCTTTCGATGGCTACACCTTC
- | TRBJ2-2 | 17 | TRBV19 | TRBD2 | CASRILGLAGYTGELFF | TGTGCCAGTAGGATCCTGGGACTAGCGGGTTACACCGGGGAGCTGTTTTTT
- | TRBJ2-7 | 19 | TRBV7-2 | TRBD2 | CASSPLGGESSGISYEQYF | TGTGCCAGCAGCCCCTTGGGGGGAGAATCTAGCGGGATATCCTACGAGCAGTACTTC
once | TRBJ1-5 | 13 | TRBV10-3 | - | CAISESTGLPQHF | TGTGCCATCAGTGAGTCGACAGGTCTACCCCAGCATTTT
- | TRBJ2-7 | 17 | TRBV1 | - | CTSSRMGSGTGVYEQYF | TGCACCAGCAGCCGCATGGGGTCCGGGACAGGGGTTTACGAGCAGTACTTC
- | TRBJ1-5 | 15 | TRBV6-5 | - | CASSYSEGNNQPQHF | TGTGCCAGCAGTTACTCGGAGGGGAACAATCAGCCCCAGCATTTT
- | TRBJ1-5 | 17 | TRBV27 | - | CASSLVMGRGGNQPQHF | TGTGCCAGCAGTTTAGTGATGGGCAGGGGCGGCAATCAGCCCCAGCATTTT
- | TRBJ1-1 | 11 | TRBV20-1 | - | CSALWNTEAFF | TGCAGTGCTCTTTGGAACACTGAAGCTTTCTTT